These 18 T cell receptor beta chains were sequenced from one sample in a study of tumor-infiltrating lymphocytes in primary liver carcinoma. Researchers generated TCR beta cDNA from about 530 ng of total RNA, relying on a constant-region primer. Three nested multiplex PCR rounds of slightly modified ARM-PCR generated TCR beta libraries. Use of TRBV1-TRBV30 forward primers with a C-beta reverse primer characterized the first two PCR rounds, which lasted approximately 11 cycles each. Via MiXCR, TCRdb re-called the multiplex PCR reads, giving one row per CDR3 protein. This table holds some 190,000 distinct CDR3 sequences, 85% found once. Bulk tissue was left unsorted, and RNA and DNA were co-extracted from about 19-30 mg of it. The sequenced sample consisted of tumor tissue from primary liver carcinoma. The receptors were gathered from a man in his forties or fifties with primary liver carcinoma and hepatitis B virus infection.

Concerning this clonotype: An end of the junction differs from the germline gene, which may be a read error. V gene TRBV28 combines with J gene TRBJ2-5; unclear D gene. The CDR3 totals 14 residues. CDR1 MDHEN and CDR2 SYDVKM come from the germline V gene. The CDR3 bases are TGTGCCAGCAGTTGGTGCAGGAGTAGAGAGACTCAGTACTTC. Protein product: CASSWCRSRETQYF.

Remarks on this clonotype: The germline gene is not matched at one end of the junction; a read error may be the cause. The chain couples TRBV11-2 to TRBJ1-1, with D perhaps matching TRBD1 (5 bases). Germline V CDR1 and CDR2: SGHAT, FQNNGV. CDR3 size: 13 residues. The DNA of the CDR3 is TGCGCCAGTAGCTTGGGGGGGAACGCTGACGCTTTCTTT. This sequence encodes CASSLGGNADAFF.

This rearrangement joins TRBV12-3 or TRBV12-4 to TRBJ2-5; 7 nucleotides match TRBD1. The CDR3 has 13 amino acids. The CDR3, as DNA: TGTGCTAACAGTTTGGTGCAGGGGGAGACCGACTACTTC. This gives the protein CANSLVQGETDYF.

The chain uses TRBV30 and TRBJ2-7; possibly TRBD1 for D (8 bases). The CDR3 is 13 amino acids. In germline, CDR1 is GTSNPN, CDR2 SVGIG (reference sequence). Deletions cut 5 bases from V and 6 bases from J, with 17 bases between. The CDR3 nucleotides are TGTGCCTGGGACAGGGGAGGGACCAGCGAGCAGTACTTC. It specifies CAWDRGGTSEQYF.

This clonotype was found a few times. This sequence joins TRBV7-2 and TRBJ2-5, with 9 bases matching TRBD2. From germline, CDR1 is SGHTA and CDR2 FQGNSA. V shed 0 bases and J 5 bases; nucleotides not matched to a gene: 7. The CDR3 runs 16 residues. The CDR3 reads CASSLAVSGSGETQYF. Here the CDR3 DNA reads TGTGCCAGCAGCTTAGCAGTTAGCGGGAGCGGTGAGACCCAGTACTTC.

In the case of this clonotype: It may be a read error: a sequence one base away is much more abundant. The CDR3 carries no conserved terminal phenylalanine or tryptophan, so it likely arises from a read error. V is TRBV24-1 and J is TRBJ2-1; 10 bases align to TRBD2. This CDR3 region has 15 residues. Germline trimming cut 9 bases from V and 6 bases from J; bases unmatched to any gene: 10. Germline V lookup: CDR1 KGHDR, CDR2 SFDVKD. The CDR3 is CATAPELAGANEQFI. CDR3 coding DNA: TGTGCCACCGCCCCGGAGCTAGCGGGAGCCAATGAGCAGTTCATC.

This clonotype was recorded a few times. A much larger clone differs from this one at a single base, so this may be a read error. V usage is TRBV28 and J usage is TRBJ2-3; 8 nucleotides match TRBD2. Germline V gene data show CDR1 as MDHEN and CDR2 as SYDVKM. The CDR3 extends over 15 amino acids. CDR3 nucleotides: TGTGCCAACAGTTTGGGGGGACTAGTCACAGATACGCAGTATTTT. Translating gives CANSLGGLVTDTQYF.

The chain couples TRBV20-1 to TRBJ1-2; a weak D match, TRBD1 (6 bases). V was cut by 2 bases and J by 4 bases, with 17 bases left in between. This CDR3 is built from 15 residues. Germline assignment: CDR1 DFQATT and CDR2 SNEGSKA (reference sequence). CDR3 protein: CSARLGSGAIYGYTF. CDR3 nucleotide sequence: TGCAGTGCTAGACTCGGATCGGGGGCGATCTATGGCTACACCTTC.

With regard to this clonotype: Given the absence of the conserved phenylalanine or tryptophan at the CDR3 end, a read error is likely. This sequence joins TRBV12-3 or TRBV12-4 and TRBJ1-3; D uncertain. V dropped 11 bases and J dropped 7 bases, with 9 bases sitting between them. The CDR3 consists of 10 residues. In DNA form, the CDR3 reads TGTGCCGGCTCGGCGAACACCATATATTAT. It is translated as CAGSANTIYY.

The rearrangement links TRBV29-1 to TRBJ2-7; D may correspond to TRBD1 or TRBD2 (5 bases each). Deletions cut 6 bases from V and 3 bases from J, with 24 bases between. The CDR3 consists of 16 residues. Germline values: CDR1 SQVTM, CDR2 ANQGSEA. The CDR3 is CSVDRWGTVGSYEQYF. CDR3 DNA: TGCAGCGTCGACCGGTGGGGGACGGTAGGAAGCTACGAGCAGTACTTC.

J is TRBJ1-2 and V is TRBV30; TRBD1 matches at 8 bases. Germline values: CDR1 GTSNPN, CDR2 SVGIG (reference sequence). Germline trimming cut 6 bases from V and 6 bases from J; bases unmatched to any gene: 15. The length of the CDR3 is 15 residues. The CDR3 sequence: CACLGWTGSVDGYTF. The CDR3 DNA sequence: TGTGCCTGCCTCGGTTGGACAGGGTCGGTGGATGGCTACACCTTC.

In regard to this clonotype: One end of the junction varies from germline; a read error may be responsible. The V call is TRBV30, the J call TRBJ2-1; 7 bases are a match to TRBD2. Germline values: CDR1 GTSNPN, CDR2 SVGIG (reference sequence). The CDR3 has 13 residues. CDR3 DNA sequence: TGTGCCCGGGCGGGGGACCGCCGAGCCCCGCAGTTATTC. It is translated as CARAGDRRAPQLF.

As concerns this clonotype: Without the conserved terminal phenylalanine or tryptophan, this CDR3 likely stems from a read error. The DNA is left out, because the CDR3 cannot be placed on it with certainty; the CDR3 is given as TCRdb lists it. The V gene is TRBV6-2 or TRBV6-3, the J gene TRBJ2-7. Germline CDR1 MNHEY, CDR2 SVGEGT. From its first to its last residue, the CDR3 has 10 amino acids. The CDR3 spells CASSYSSISY.

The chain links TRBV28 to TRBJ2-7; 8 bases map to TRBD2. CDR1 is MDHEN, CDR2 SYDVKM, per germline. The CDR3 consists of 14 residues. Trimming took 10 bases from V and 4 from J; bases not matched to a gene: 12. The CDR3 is CANSRGGLHYEQYF. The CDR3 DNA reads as TGTGCCAATAGTCGGGGGGGACTACATTACGAGCAGTACTTC.

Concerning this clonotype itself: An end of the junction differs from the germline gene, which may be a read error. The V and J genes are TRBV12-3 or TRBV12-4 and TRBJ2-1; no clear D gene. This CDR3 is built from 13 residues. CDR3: CTSSPFPRPKQFF. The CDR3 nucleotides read TGTACCAGCAGTCCTTTCCCGCGCCCCAAGCAGTTCTTC.

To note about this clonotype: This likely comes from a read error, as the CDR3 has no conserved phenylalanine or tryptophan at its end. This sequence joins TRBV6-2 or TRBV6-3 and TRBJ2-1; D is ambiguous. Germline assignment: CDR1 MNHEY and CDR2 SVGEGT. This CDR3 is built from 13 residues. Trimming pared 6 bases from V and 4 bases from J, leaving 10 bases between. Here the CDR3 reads CASRPDNYNEQFI. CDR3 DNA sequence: TGTGCCAGCAGACCAGACAATTACAATGAGCAGTTCATC.

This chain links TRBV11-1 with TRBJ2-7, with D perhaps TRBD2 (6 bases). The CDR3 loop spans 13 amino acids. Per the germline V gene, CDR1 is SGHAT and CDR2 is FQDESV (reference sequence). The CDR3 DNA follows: TGTGCGAGCATCTCCTCGCGGGGTGGCGAGCAGTACGTC. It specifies CASISSRGGEQYV.

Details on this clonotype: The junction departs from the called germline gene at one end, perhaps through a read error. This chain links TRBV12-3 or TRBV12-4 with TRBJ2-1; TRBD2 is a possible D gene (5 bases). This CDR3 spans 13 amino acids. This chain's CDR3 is CAGRLMVEDEQFF. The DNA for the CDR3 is TGTGCCGGCAGGTTAATGGTGGAGGATGAGCAGTTCTTC.